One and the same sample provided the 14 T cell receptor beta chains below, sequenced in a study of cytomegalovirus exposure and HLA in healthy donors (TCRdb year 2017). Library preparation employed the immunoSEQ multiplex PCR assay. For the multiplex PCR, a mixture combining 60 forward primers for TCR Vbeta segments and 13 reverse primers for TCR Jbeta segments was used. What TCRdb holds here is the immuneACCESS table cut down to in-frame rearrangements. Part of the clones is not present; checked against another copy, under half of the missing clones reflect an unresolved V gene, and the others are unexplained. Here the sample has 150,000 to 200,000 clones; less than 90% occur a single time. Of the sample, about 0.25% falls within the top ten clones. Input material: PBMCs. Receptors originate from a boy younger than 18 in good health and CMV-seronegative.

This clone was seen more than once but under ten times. DNA of the CDR3: TGTGCCATCAGTGAGCAGGGACTAGCGGGAGGTACCTCCTACGAGCAGTACTTC. It is translated as CAISEQGLAGGTSYEQYF. This chain links TRBV10-3 with TRBJ2-7; 15 positions agree with TRBD2. The V and J ends lost 2 bases and 0 bases, in that order; junction bases with no gene match: 5. There are 18 residues in the CDR3. In germline, CDR1 is ENHRY, CDR2 SYGVKD.

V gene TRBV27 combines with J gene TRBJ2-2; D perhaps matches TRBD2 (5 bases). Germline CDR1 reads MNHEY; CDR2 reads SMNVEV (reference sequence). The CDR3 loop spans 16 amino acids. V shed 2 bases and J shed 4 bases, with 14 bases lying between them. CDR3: CASSLHTGSVTGELFF. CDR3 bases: TGTGCCAGCAGTTTACATACGGGGTCCGTCACCGGGGAGCTGTTTTTT.

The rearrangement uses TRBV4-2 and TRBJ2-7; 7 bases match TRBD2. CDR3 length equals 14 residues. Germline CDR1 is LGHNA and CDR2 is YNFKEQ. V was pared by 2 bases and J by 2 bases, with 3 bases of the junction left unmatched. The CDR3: CASSQSSGTYEQYF. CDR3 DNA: TGTGCCAGCAGCCAATCGAGCGGGACCTACGAGCAGTACTTC.

The CDR3: CASSDSGSLSPLHF. The CDR3 nucleotides are TGTGCCAGCAGTGATTCCGGGTCCCTCTCACCCCTCCACTTT. This sequence joins TRBV25-1 and TRBJ1-6; D unresolved. The CDR3 has 14 amino acids. Trimming stripped 3 bases from V and 10 bases from J, with 13 bases between. Per germline, CDR1 MGHDK and CDR2 SYGVNS.

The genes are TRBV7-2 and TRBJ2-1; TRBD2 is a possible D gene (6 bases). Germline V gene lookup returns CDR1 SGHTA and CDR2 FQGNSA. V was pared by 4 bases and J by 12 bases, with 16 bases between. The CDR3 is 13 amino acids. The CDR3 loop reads CASSSVIAEGQFF. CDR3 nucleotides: TGTGCCAGCAGCTCAGTGATAGCGGAGGGGCAGTTCTTC.

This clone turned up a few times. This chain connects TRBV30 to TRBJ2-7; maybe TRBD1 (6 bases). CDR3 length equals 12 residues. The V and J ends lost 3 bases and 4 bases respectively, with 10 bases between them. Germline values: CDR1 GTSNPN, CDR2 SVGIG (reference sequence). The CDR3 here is CAWRPRGYEQYF. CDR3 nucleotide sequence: TGTGCCTGGAGGCCCAGGGGTTACGAGCAGTACTTC.

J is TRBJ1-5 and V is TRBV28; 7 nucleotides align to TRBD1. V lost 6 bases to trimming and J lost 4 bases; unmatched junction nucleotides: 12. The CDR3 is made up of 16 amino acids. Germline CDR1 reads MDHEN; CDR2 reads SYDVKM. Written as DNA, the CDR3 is TGTGCCAGCAGAACTAGACAGGGAAGGTCGAATCAGCCCCAGCATTTT. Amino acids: CASRTRQGRSNQPQHF.

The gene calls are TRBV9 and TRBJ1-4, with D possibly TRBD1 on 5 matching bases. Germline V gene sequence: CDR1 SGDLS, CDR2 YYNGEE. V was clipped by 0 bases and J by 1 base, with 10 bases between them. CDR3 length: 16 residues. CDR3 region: CASSVGGRVTNEKLFF. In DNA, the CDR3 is TGTGCCAGCAGCGTAGGTGGCAGGGTAACTAATGAAAAACTGTTTTTT.

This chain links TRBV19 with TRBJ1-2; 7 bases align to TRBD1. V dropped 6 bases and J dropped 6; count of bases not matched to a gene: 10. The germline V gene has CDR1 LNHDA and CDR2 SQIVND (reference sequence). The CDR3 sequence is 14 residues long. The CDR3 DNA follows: TGTGCCAGTAGACGGCTAGACAGGGAGAATGGCTACACCTTC. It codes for CASRRLDRENGYTF.

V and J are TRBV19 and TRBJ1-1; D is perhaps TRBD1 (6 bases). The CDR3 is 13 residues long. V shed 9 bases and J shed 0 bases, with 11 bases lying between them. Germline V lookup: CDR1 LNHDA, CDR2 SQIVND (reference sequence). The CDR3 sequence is CASRGPLNTEAFF. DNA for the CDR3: TGTGCCAGCAGGGGACCACTGAACACTGAAGCTTTCTTT.

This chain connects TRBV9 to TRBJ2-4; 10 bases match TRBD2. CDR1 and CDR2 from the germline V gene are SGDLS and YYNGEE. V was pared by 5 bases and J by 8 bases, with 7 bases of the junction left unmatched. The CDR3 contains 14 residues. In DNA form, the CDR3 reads TGTGCCAGCAGTGCAAGCGGGGGGGCTTACATTCAGTACTTC. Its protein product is CASSASGGAYIQYF.

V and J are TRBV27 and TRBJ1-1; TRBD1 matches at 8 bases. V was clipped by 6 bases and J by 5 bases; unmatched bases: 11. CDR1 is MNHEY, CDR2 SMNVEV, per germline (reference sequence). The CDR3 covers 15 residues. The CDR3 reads CASSSGGQLWTEAFF. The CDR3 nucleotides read TGTGCCAGCAGCTCAGGGGGCCAATTATGGACTGAAGCTTTCTTT.

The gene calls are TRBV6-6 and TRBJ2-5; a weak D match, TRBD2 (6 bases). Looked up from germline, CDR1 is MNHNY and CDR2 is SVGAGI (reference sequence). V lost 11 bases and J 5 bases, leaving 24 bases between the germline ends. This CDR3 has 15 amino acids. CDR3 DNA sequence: TGTGCCGGGTTCGGGGCGGGGCCCGATGGGGAGACCCAGTACTTC. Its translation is CAGFGAGPDGETQYF.

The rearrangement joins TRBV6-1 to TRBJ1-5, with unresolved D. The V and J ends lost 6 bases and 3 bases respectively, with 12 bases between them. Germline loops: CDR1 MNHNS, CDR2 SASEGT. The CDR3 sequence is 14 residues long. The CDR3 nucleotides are TGTGCCAGCAGGCCCCGGGTCCTCAATCAGCCCCAGCATTTT. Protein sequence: CASRPRVLNQPQHF.